This TCR beta chain was documented in a study of blood T cell repertoires in COVID-19. Some clones are missing from TCRdb's copy, which holds only in-frame ones; the method was immunoSEQ multiplex PCR. The repertoire has about 140,000 clones, 84% of them found once; the top ten carry approximately 1.6%. Germline loops: CDR1 LGHNA, CDR2 YSLEER. This CDR3 is 17 amino acids long. V lost 0 bases to trimming and J lost 7 bases; unmatched junction nucleotides: 7. The material sequenced was PBMCs or T cells enriched from blood (not recorded which). The chain combines TRBV4-3 with TRBJ2-1, with 12 bases lining up with TRBD2. The receptor comes from a young woman who had been exposed to COVID-19. The CDR3, as DNA: TGCGCCAGCAGCCAAGATCTAGCGGGAGGGCCAAAGAATGAGCAGTTCTTC. This codes for CASSQDLAGGPKNEQFF.